This T cell receptor (beta chain) was recorded in a study of circulating and synovial CD4+ cells in juvenile arthritis. On this clone: Antigen unknown.

The assay was immunoSEQ multiplex PCR, and TCRdb's table has in-frame clones only and misses some. The table lists some 14,000 clones, roughly 83% of them singletons. Whole-study findings and limits: CPL and bulk CD4 samples differed at least tenfold in T cell genomes.

CDR3 length equals 12 residues. The V gene end was trimmed by 6 bases and the J gene end by 9 bases; junction bases not matched to a gene: 5. CDR1 is MNHEY, CDR2 SVGAGI, per germline. Sequencing was done on a sample of CD4+ T cells from synovial fluid. The receptor's source is a human patient with juvenile idiopathic arthritis. Some clones in this sample may be carry-over from other donors' samples. This sequence joins TRBV6-5 and TRBJ2-3, with TRBD1 matching 8 bases. DNA of the CDR3: TGTGCCAGCAGGCCGGACAGGGAGACGCAGTATTTT. Translating gives CASRPDRETQYF.